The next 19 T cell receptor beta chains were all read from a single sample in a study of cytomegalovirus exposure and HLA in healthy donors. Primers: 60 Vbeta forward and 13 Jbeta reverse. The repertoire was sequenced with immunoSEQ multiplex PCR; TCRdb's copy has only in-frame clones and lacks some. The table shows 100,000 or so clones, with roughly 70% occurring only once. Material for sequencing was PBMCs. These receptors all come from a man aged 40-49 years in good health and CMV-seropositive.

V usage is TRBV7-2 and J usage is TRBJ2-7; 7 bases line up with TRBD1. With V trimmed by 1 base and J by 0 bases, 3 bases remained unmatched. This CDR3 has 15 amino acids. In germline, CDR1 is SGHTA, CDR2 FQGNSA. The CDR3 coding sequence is TGTGCCAGCAGCTTAGGGACAGGCCTCTCCTACGAGCAGTACTTC. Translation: CASSLGTGLSYEQYF.

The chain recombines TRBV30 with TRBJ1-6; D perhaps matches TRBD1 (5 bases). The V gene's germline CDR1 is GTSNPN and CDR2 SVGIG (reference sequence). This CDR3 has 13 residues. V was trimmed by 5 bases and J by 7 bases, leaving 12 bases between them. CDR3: CAWSHGANSPLHF. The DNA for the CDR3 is TGTGCCTGGTCCCATGGGGCAAATTCACCCCTCCACTTT.

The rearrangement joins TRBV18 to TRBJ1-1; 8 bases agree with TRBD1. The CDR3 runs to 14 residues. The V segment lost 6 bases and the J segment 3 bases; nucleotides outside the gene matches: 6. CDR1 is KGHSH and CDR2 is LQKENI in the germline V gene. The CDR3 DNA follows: TGTGCCAGCTCCGAACAGGGGGACTACACTGAAGCTTTCTTT. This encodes CASSEQGDYTEAFF.

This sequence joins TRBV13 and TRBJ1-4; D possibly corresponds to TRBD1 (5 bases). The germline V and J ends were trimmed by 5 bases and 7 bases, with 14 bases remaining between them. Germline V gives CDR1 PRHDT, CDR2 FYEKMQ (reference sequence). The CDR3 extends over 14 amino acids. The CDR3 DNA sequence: TGTGCCAGCAGCAACCGACGGGGGATTGAAAAACTGTTTTTT. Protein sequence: CASSNRRGIEKLFF.

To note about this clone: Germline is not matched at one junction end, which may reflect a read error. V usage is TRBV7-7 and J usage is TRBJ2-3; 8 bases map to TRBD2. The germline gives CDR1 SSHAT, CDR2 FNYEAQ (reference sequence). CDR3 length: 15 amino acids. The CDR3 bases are TGTGCTAGCAGCGCGGGCGGGGGGCAGGGAGATACGCAGTATTTT. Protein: CASSAGGGQGDTQYF. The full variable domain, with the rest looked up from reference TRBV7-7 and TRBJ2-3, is GAGVSQSPRYKVTKRGQDVTLRCDPISSHATLYWYQQALGQGPEFLTYFNYEAQPDKSGLPSDRFSAERPEGSISTLTIQRTEQRDSAMYRCASSAGGGQGDTQYFGPGTRLTVL.

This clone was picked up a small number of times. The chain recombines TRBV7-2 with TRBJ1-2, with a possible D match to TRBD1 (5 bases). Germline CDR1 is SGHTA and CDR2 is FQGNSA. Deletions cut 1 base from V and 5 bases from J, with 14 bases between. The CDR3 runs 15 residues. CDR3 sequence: CASSLELRQPYGYTF. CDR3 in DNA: TGTGCCAGCAGCTTAGAGTTGCGACAGCCATATGGCTACACCTTC.

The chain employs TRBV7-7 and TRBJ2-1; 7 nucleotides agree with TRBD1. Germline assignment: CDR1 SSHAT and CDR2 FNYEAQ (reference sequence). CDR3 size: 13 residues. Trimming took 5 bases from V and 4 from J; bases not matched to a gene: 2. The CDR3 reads CASSRGQYNEQFF. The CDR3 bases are TGTGCCAGCAGCCGGGGACAGTACAATGAGCAGTTCTTC.

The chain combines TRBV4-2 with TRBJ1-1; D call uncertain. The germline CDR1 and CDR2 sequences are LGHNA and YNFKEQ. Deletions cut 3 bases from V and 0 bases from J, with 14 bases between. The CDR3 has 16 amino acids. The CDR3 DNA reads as TGTGCCAGCAGCCAGGAAATGACATCGGTGAACACTGAAGCTTTCTTT. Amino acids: CASSQEMTSVNTEAFF.

The CDR3 sequence: CASCSLLDTGELFF. The CDR3 bases are TGTGCCAGCTGTTCACTACTAGACACCGGGGAGCTGTTTTTT. The chain employs TRBV27 and TRBJ2-2, with D possibly being TRBD2 (5 bases). V was trimmed by 8 bases and J by 3 bases, leaving 13 bases between them. CDR3 length equals 14 residues. Germline CDR1 and CDR2: MNHEY and SMNVEV (reference sequence).

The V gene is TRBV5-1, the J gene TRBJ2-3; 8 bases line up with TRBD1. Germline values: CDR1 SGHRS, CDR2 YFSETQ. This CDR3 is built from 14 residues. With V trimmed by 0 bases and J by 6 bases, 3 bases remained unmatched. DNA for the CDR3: TGCGCCAGCAGCTTGGCGACAGGGGTGGATACGCAGTATTTT. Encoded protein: CASSLATGVDTQYF.

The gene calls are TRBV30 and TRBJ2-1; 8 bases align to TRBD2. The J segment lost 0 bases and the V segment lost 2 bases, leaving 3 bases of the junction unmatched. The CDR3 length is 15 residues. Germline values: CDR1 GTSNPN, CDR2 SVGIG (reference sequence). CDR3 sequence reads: CAWSPGGSSYNEQFF. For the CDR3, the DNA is TGTGCCTGGAGTCCGGGAGGGAGCTCCTACAATGAGCAGTTCTTC.

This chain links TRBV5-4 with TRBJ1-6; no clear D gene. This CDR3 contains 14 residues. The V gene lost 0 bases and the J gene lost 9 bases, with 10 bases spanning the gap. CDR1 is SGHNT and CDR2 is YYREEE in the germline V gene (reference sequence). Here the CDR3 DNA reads TGTGCCAGCAGCTTGGACAGAGAGAGTTCACCCCTCCACTTT. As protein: CASSLDRESSPLHF. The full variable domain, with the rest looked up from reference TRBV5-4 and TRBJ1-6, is ETGVTQSPTHLIKTRGQQVTLRCSSQSGHNTVSWYQQALGQGPQFIFQYYREEENGRGNFPPRFSGLQFPNYSSELNVNALELDDSALYLCASSLDRESSPLHFGNGTRLTVT.

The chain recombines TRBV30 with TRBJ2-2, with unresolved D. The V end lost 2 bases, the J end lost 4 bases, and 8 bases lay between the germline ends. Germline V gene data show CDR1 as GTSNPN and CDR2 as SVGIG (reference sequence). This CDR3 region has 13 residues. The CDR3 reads CAWSPKVTGELFF. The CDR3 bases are TGTGCCTGGAGTCCTAAAGTCACCGGGGAGCTGTTTTTT. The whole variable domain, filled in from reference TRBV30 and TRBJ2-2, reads SQTIHQWPATLVQPVGSPLSLECTVEGTSNPNLYWYRQAAGRGLQLLFYSVGIGQISSEVPQNLSASRPQDRQFILSSKKLLLSDSGFYLCAWSPKVTGELFFGEGSRLTVL.

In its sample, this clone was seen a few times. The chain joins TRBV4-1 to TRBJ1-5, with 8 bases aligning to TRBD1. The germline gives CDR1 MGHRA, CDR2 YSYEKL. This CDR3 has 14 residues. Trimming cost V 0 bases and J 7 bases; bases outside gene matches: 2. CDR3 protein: CASSQDTGGQPQHF. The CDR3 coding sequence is TGCGCCAGCAGCCAAGACACAGGGGGGCAGCCCCAGCATTTT.

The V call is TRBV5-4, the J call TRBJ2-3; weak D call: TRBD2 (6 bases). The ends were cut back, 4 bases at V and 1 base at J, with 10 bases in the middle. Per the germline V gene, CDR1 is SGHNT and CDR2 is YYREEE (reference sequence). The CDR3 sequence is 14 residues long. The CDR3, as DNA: TGTGCCAGCAGCGATGCGGGGCGCACAGATACGCAGTATTTT. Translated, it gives CASSDAGRTDTQYF.

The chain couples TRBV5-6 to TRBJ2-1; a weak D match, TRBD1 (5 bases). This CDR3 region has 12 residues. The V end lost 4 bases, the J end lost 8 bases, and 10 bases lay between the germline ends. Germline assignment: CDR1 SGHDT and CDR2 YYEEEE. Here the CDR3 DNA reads TGTGCCAGCAGCCTCCAGACAGATGAGCAGTTCTTC. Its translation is CASSLQTDEQFF.

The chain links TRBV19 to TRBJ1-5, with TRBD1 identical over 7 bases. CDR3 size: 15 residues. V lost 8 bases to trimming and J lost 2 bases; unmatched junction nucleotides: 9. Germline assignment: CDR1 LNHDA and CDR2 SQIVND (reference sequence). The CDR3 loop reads CASRTIRGGNQPQHF. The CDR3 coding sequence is TGTGCCAGTCGTACGATCAGGGGGGGCAATCAGCCCCAGCATTTT.

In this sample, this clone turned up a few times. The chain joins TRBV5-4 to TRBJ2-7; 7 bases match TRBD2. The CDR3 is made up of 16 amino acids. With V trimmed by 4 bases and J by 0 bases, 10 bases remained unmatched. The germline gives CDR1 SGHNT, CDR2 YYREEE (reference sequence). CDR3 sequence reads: CASSAGSGVSSYEQYF. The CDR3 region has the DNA TGTGCCAGCAGCGCCGGGAGCGGGGTTAGCTCCTACGAGCAGTACTTC.

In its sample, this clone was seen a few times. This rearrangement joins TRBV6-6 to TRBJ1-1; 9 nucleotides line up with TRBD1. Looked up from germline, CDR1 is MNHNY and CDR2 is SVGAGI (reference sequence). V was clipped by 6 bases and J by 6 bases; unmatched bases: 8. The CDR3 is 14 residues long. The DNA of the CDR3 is TGTGCCAGCAGAACGGACAGGGGCTTGCCTGAAGCTTTCTTT. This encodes CASRTDRGLPEAFF.